This TCR beta chain is from a study of blood T cell repertoires in COVID-19. V was cut by 7 bases and J by 5 bases, with 13 bases left in between. The CDR3 is 14 residues long. The germline V gene has CDR1 SGHRS and CDR2 YFSETQ. This table comes from immunoSEQ multiplex PCR, and its TCRdb copy is limited to in-frame clones, with some not included. The sample yields about 390,000 clones, about 87% seen once. This clone was counted a few times. J is TRBJ1-6 and V is TRBV5-1, with D possibly TRBD1 on 5 matching bases. Material for sequencing was peripheral blood. The clonotype originates from an older woman with COVID-19, enrolled during active disease. The CDR3 nucleotides read TGCGCCAGCTCGCCGGTGGGGCATAATTCACCCCTCCACTTT. Translated: CASSPVGHNSPLHF.